One sample yielded the 32 T cell receptor beta chains listed below, sequenced in a study of shared clonotypes between healthy human individuals. Produced via immunoSEQ multiplex PCR; TCRdb's table is partial and in-frame only. Among hundreds of thousands of clones listed, 96% were seen once. The sequenced sample consisted of naive CD4+ T cells sorted from blood. Subset meaning: CD45RA+ positively selected. The receptors were gathered from a woman aged 25-40 years in good health.

The CDR3 DNA reads as TGTGCCAGCAGCTTAGCAAATGAGCAGTTCTTC. It encodes CASSLANEQFF. This chain uses TRBV7-6 with TRBJ2-1; D gene unclear. This CDR3 is built from 11 residues. Germline V CDR1 and CDR2: SGHVS, FNYEAQ. V was pared by 0 bases and J by 7 bases, with 1 base between.

V is TRBV6-5 and J is TRBJ2-2, with TRBD2 identical over 11 bases. Germline V gives CDR1 MNHEY, CDR2 SVGAGI. V was clipped by 11 bases and J by 5 bases; unmatched bases: 7. The CDR3 covers 14 residues. CDR3 nucleotides: TGTGCCTCCCGTGGGACTAGCGGTACCGGGGAGCTGTTTTTT. This translates into CASRGTSGTGELFF.

V usage is TRBV7-9 and J usage is TRBJ2-7; 7 nucleotides align to TRBD1. Germline V gene sequence: CDR1 SEHNR, CDR2 FQNEAQ (reference sequence). The V and J ends lost 5 bases and 3 bases, in that order; junction bases with no gene match: 10. This CDR3 is 15 amino acids long. This CDR3 reads CASSPRGQGYYEQYF. CDR3 nucleotides: TGTGCCAGCAGCCCAAGGGGGCAGGGGTACTACGAGCAGTACTTC.

The chain combines TRBV19 with TRBJ2-1, with 7 bases aligning to TRBD1. The CDR3 consists of 13 residues. V shed 5 bases, J shed 14 bases, and the junction held 12 bases outside the gene matches. Germline CDR1 and CDR2: LNHDA and SQIVND (reference sequence). The CDR3 DNA follows: TGTGCCAGTAGTGACCGACGGGACAGTTTTGAGTTCTTC. Translation: CASSDRRDSFEFF.

The chain couples TRBV12-1 to TRBJ2-7; TRBD2 is the table's D call and was not checked against the DNA. TRBV12-1 is noted as a pseudogene. The CDR3 consists of 14 residues. CDR3 sequence: CAVMGSGGKYEQYF. The CDR3 nucleotides are TGTGCCGTCATGGGCAGTGGGGGGAAGTACGAGCAGTACTTC.

The rearrangement joins TRBV18 to TRBJ1-2, with TRBD1 identical over 7 bases. J lost 7 bases, V lost 2 bases, and 7 bases had no gene match. The germline CDR1 and CDR2 sequences are KGHSH and LQKENI. This CDR3 is 14 amino acids long. Here the CDR3 reads CASSPADRESGYTF. CDR3 bases: TGTGCCAGCTCACCAGCCGACAGGGAATCTGGCTACACCTTC.

This clone was detected once. The chain links TRBV23-1 to TRBJ2-5; D may be TRBD1 (5 bases). The J call is doubtful: the DNA matches TRBJ2-7 better. TRBV23-1 is sorted into the ORF group, with uncertain function. The CDR3 is 15 residues long. The CDR3 DNA sequence: TGCGCCAGCAGTCATCCTATGACAGAAAGCTACGAGCAGTACTTC. It yields the protein CASSHPMTESYEQYF.

The V and J genes are TRBV28 and TRBJ2-7; no firm D call. Germline CDR1 is MDHEN and CDR2 is SYDVKM. V lost 2 bases and J lost 4, with 21 bases in between. This CDR3 spans 17 amino acids. CDR3 coding DNA: TGTGCCAGCAGTTTAGTTACGCCGCCACCAGAGACTTACGAGCAGTACTTC. Amino acids: CASSLVTPPPETYEQYF.

This rearrangement joins TRBV6-6 to TRBJ2-1; unclear D gene. Germline CDR1 and CDR2: MNHNY and SVGAGI (reference sequence). Trimming stripped 0 bases from V and 3 bases from J, with 3 bases between. The CDR3 runs to 13 residues. CDR3 sequence reads: CASSYSSYNEQFF. CDR3 nucleotides: TGTGCCAGCAGTTACTCGAGCTACAATGAGCAGTTCTTC.

The chain combines TRBV28 with TRBJ2-2; no reliable D call. The CDR3 covers 13 residues. V lost 1 base to trimming and J lost 5 bases, with 5 bases between them. CDR1 MDHEN and CDR2 SYDVKM come from the germline V gene. The CDR3 DNA follows: TGTGCCAGCAGTTTATCCGGGACCGGGGAGCTGTTTTTT. Protein sequence: CASSLSGTGELFF.

This chain uses TRBV4-2 with TRBJ1-1; unclear D gene. The germline V gene encodes CDR1 LGHNA and CDR2 YNFKEQ. The V gene lost 0 bases and the J gene lost 1 base, with 18 bases spanning the gap. The CDR3 length is 18 residues. CDR3 region: CASSQDSGKWLGNTEAFF. The CDR3 DNA sequence: TGTGCCAGCAGCCAAGATAGCGGCAAATGGTTGGGGAACACTGAAGCTTTCTTT.

The chain carries TRBV18 and TRBJ2-7; 12 bases line up with TRBD2. Germline V lookup: CDR1 KGHSH, CDR2 LQKENI. The CDR3 spans 14 residues. V dropped 4 bases and J dropped 7; count of bases not matched to a gene: 5. Written as DNA, the CDR3 is TGTGCCAGCTCACAGACTAGCGGGAGTGGGGAGCAGTACTTC. Its translation is CASSQTSGSGEQYF.

The chain employs TRBV2 and TRBJ1-5, with D possibly matching TRBD1 (5 bases). The ends were cut back, 3 bases at V and 4 bases at J, with 10 bases in the middle. The CDR3 spans 14 residues. Germline CDR1 is SNHLY and CDR2 is FYNNEI. The CDR3 DNA is TGTGCCAGCAGTGATGGTAGACAGAATCAGCCCCAGCATTTT. Translation gives CASSDGRQNQPQHF.

The DNA of the CDR3 is TGTGCCAGCTCACCTGGTCCCCAGAATCAAGAGACCCAGTACTTC. Protein: CASSPGPQNQETQYF. The chain couples TRBV18 to TRBJ2-5; D remains unclear. Germline V lookup: CDR1 KGHSH, CDR2 LQKENI. The CDR3 loop spans 15 amino acids. V was shortened by 3 bases and J by 2 bases, with 13 bases between the two germline ends.

This clone was found once. The chain couples TRBV19 to TRBJ2-7; the match to TRBD2 covers 7 bases. Per germline, CDR1 LNHDA and CDR2 SQIVND (reference sequence). The CDR3 totals 15 residues. J was trimmed by 2 bases and V by 5 bases; bases with no gene match: 9. The CDR3 loop is CASSPGRGTTYEQYF. CDR3 bases: TGTGCCAGTAGTCCGGGGCGGGGGACTACCTACGAGCAGTACTTC.

The chain joins TRBV7-2 to TRBJ2-7, with D perhaps assigned TRBD1 or TRBD2 (5 bases each). The CDR3 spans 14 residues. Between the trimmed V and J ends, which lost 0 bases and 6 bases, there was a span of 12 bases. Germline CDR1 is SGHTA and CDR2 is FQGNSA. CDR3: CASSLAGVQGEQYF. The CDR3, as DNA: TGTGCCAGCAGCTTAGCGGGAGTTCAGGGCGAGCAGTACTTC.

About this clone: Other nucleotide sequences in the sample specify the same CDR3. The chain carries TRBV5-1 and TRBJ2-7; TRBD2 matches 9 bases. The length of the CDR3 is 15 residues. Losses at the gene ends were 4 bases for V and 4 bases for J; bases not matched to a gene: 9. Germline CDR1 SGHRS, CDR2 YFSETQ. CDR3 sequence (DNA): TGCGCCAGCAGCCTCCGCGGAGCGGGAGGTTACGAGCAGTACTTC. It translates to CASSLRGAGGYEQYF.

The V and J genes are TRBV6-1 and TRBJ1-2; no clear D gene. CDR1 and CDR2 (germline): MNHNS, SASEGT. The CDR3 sequence is 13 residues long. The V gene lost 1 base and the J gene lost 8 bases, with 11 bases spanning the gap. DNA for the CDR3: TGTGCCAGCAGTGAAGAAGGGATCAGCGGCTACACCTTC. Translating it yields CASSEEGISGYTF.

The chain recombines TRBV4-1 with TRBJ2-2; 9 bases are shared with TRBD2. Germline-derived CDR1 and CDR2 are MGHRA and YSYEKL. With V trimmed by 2 bases and J by 6 bases, 10 bases remained unmatched. The CDR3 runs 17 residues. This CDR3 is CASSQSLSGRSAGELFF. The CDR3 bases are TGCGCCAGCAGCCAATCCCTTAGCGGGAGATCCGCCGGGGAGCTGTTTTTT.

The CDR3 DNA reads as TGTGCCAGCAGCCCTCCGAGCGCTTCCTACGAGCAGTACTTC. Its protein product is CASSPPSASYEQYF. J is TRBJ2-7 and V is TRBV28; the D is unclear. The CDR3 runs 14 residues. Trimming removed 6 bases from V and 1 base from J, with 13 bases in between. The germline gives CDR1 MDHEN, CDR2 SYDVKM.

The chain uses TRBV5-1 and TRBJ2-7; 7 bases line up with TRBD2. Germline V lookup: CDR1 SGHRS, CDR2 YFSETQ. Losses at the gene ends were 2 bases for V and 4 bases for J; bases not matched to a gene: 15. The CDR3 is 17 amino acids. CDR3 loop: CASSFRWEAGDAYEQYF. CDR3 nucleotides: TGCGCCAGCAGCTTTAGGTGGGAGGCGGGAGACGCGTACGAGCAGTACTTC.

CDR3 amino acids: CASSNRDRGEAFF. CDR3 nucleotides: TGCGCCAGCAGCAACCGGGACAGGGGTGAAGCTTTCTTT. This chain connects TRBV5-1 to TRBJ1-1; 10 bases agree with TRBD1. The CDR3 length is 13 residues. Germline assignment: CDR1 SGHRS and CDR2 YFSETQ. Trimming removed 4 bases from V and 7 bases from J; junction bases left unmatched: 4.

The chain uses TRBV28 and TRBJ2-2; 11 bases fit TRBD2. The CDR3 length is 15 residues. Germline CDR1 reads MDHEN; CDR2 reads SYDVKM. The ends lost 6 bases at V and 7 bases at J; junction bases unmatched: 7. In nucleotides, the CDR3 is TGTGCCAGCAGCCCTGGGACTAGCGGAGGCGGGGAGCTGTTTTTT. This codes for CASSPGTSGGGELFF.

The chain links TRBV7-2 to TRBJ2-4; tentatively, D is TRBD2 (6 bases). The V gene's germline CDR1 is SGHTA and CDR2 FQGNSA. This CDR3 is built from 15 residues. The V end lost 6 bases, the J end lost 0 bases, and 12 bases lay between the germline ends. The CDR3 DNA reads as TGTGCCAGCAGAACCTGGGGGGTAGCCAAAAACATTCAGTACTTC. Translating gives CASRTWGVAKNIQYF.

This clone showed up just once. The gene calls are TRBV11-3 and TRBJ2-1; D tentatively fits TRBD1 or TRBD2 (6 bases each). Trimming cost V 2 bases and J 9 bases, with 11 bases left between them. The germline V gene encodes CDR1 SGHNT and CDR2 YENEEA. The length of the CDR3 is 13 residues. CDR3 coding DNA: TGTGCCAGCAGCTTATTACAGGGAGGTGAGCAGTTCTTC. Amino acids: CASSLLQGGEQFF. Full variable domain (rest looked up from reference TRBV11-3 and TRBJ2-1): EAGVVQSPRYKIIEKKQPVAFWCNPISGHNTLYWYLQNLGQGPELLIRYENEEAVDDSQLPKDRFSAERLKGVDSTLKIQPAELGDSAVYLCASSLLQGGEQFFGPGTRLTVL.

The V call is TRBV5-5, the J call TRBJ2-7; D is unresolved. The germline gives CDR1 SGHKS, CDR2 YYEKEE (reference sequence). The CDR3 extends over 16 amino acids. V was clipped by 1 base and J by 0 bases, with 14 bases between them. The CDR3 nucleotides are TGTGCCAGCAGCTTGAGGGCGACGGATAGCTCCTACGAGCAGTACTTC. This gives the protein CASSLRATDSSYEQYF. The full variable domain, its missing parts supplied by reference TRBV5-5 and TRBJ2-7, is DAGVTQSPTHLIKTRGQQVTLRCSPISGHKSVSWYQQVLGQGPQFIFQYYEKEERGRGNFPDRFSARQFPNYSSELNVNALLLGDSALYLCASSLRATDSSYEQYFGPGTRLTVT.

CDR3 sequence reads: CASSELKGGYTF. CDR3 DNA sequence: TGTGCCAGCAGTGAATTAAAGGGCGGCTACACCTTC. The chain uses TRBV2 and TRBJ1-2; D unclear. The V gene lost 2 bases and the J gene lost 8 bases, with 9 bases spanning the gap. The CDR3 runs to 12 residues. Per the germline V gene, CDR1 is SNHLY and CDR2 is FYNNEI.

The chain joins TRBV13 to TRBJ2-7; TRBD2 agrees at 11 bases. V was clipped by 5 bases and J by 2 bases; unmatched bases: 5. The germline CDR1 and CDR2 sequences are PRHDT and FYEKMQ (reference sequence). The CDR3 totals 15 residues. CDR3 coding DNA: TGTGCCAGCAGCCGACCGGGACTAGCGGCCTACGAGCAGTACTTC. This encodes CASSRPGLAAYEQYF.

The chain joins TRBV28 to TRBJ1-5, with 8 bases matching TRBD1. Germline CDR1 reads MDHEN; CDR2 reads SYDVKM. Unmatched junction bases numbered 4, after V lost 4 bases and J lost 2 bases. The CDR3 runs 15 residues. CDR3 in amino acids: CASSSGGSGNQPQHF. DNA for the CDR3: TGTGCCAGCAGTTCAGGGGGCTCGGGCAATCAGCCCCAGCATTTT.

This chain uses TRBV5-4 with TRBJ2-5, with TRBD2 identical over 7 bases. Germline CDR1 is SGHNT and CDR2 is YYREEE (reference sequence). V shed 0 bases and J 5 bases; nucleotides not matched to a gene: 19. The CDR3 runs to 19 residues. DNA of the CDR3: TGTGCCAGCAGCTTGGGAGGGCCTAGCGGAGGAGAGGGTATCGAGACCCAGTACTTC. Residues: CASSLGGPSGGEGIETQYF.

The V and J genes are TRBV19 and TRBJ1-2; a possible D gene is TRBD1 (6 bases). V lost 4 bases, J lost 4 bases, and 16 bases lay in between. Germline V lookup: CDR1 LNHDA, CDR2 SQIVND (reference sequence). CDR3 length: 15 residues. The CDR3 reads CASSTQTGDSYGYTF. The CDR3 bases are TGTGCCAGTAGTACGCAGACAGGAGACTCCTATGGCTACACCTTC.

The chain carries TRBV5-8 and TRBJ1-4, with a weak D call TRBD1 (6 bases). The CDR3 length is 14 residues. Germline CDR1 SGHTS, CDR2 YDEGEE. The V gene lost 4 bases and the J gene lost 4 bases, with 11 bases spanning the gap. CDR3 residues: CASSPYRDNEKLFF. The CDR3 DNA reads TGTGCCAGCAGCCCATACAGGGATAATGAAAAACTGTTTTTT.